This T cell receptor beta chain was sequenced in a study of HIV-infected children after antiretroviral therapy interruption. This clonotype has at least ten counts. Documented treatment: PENTA 11 planned treatment interruption arm or continuous ART arm. CDR1 and CDR2 (germline): SQVTM, ANQGSEA. This CDR3 spans 14 amino acids. The V segment lost 5 bases and the J segment 5 bases; nucleotides outside the gene matches: 9. RNA-based 3' RACE libraries used unique molecular identifiers. Via MiXCR, TCRdb re-called the 3' RACE reads, giving one row per CDR3 protein. The table includes some 16,000 distinct CDR3 sequences, 3% to 4% detected once.

The receptor comes from a child between 2 and 17 years old with HIV. This sample comprised CD45RA+ CD4+ T cells from PBMCs, obtained from a donor given antiretroviral therapy, either interrupted or continuous. Described subset: naive CD4+ CD45RA+ CD45RO- T cells. The chain joins TRBV29-1 to TRBJ1-1, with 9 bases matching TRBD1. The CDR3 coding sequence is TGCAGCGTTAAGCCGGACAGGGGTGGGACTGAAGCTTTCTTT. Its translation: CSVKPDRGGTEAFF.